This TCR beta chain originates from a study of OX40 agonist ivuxolimab in advanced cancers. Study-wide context: At 0.01 to 10 mg/kg, ivuxolimab was administered intravenously to patients every 2 weeks. Overall study results and limits: Fewer expanded clones were found on average in CD4+ than in CD8+ T cells.

The method was immunoSEQ multiplex PCR; TCRdb's version includes in-frame clones alone and lacks a portion of them. The sample records about 80,000 clones, around 83% being singletons. Turning to this clone: Antigen unknown.

The germline V gene has CDR1 MDHEN and CDR2 SYDVKM. The CDR3 covers 14 residues. V shed 4 bases, J shed 3 bases, and the junction held 4 bases outside the gene matches. The TCR sequence derives from an adult with an advanced solid tumor such as melanoma, head and neck, liver or kidney cancer. This chain links TRBV28 with TRBJ1-1; 8 positions match TRBD1. This specimen was CD4+ or CD8+ T cells sorted from blood, taken in a trial of the OX40 agonist ivuxolimab. The CDR3 DNA sequence: TGTGCCAGCAGTTCAGGGGGCTCGGACACTGAAGCTTTCTTT. It specifies CASSSGGSDTEAFF.